These 23 T cell receptor beta chains came from one sample sequenced in a study of preoperative IRX-2 immunotherapy in early breast cancer. The table came from immunoSEQ multiplex PCR; TCRdb's copy has only in-frame clones and leaves some out. The sample shows over 35,000 clones, about 95% of them seen only once. Treatment defined: preoperative locoregional IRX-2 cytokine immunotherapy. The material was tumor tissue, obtained after IRX-2 immunotherapy. The origin of the receptors is a human donor with breast cancer.

The V call is TRBV7-3, the J call TRBJ2-7, with D maybe TRBD2 (5 bases). The V end was cut by 5 bases, the J end by 2 bases, with 16 bases between. Germline CDR1 and CDR2: SGHTA and FQGTGA. The CDR3 is 15 residues long. The CDR3 DNA follows: TGTGCCAGCAGCGGTGGGAGCCCTAAAACCTACGAGCAGTACTTC. Protein sequence: CASSGGSPKTYEQYF.

The chain links TRBV6-1 to TRBJ2-5, with TRBD1 identical over 7 bases. There are 16 residues in the CDR3. Germline-derived CDR1 and CDR2 are MNHNS and SASEGT. The J segment lost 3 bases and the V segment lost 2 bases, leaving 9 bases of the junction unmatched. Here the CDR3 reads CASSEQRGLLEETQYF. DNA for the CDR3: TGTGCCAGCAGTGAACAGAGGGGGCTGTTGGAAGAGACCCAGTACTTC.

The chain couples TRBV29-1 to TRBJ1-2; TRBD1 aligns across 8 bases. The CDR3 is 13 amino acids. CDR1 is SQVTM, CDR2 ANQGSEA, per germline. Germline trimming cut 6 bases from V and 7 bases from J; bases unmatched to any gene: 10. The CDR3: CSVLDRVHGGYTF. The CDR3 region has the DNA TGCAGCGTCCTGGACAGGGTCCACGGTGGCTACACCTTC.

The J gene is TRBJ1-5, the V gene TRBV4-1; D remains ambiguous. Trimming shortened V by 0 bases and J by 9 bases, and 9 bases separated the two germline ends. The CDR3 totals 13 residues. Germline V CDR1 and CDR2: MGHRA, YSYEKL. The CDR3 sequence is CASSQDPIWPQHF. The CDR3 DNA reads as TGCGCCAGCAGCCAAGATCCAATCTGGCCCCAGCATTTT.

DNA for the CDR3: TGTGCCAGCCGGAGGCCAGGAGCCCCTGAAGCTTTCTTT. Translation gives CASRRPGAPEAFF. The V call is TRBV11-2, the J call TRBJ1-1, with D unclear. The germline V gene encodes CDR1 SGHAT and CDR2 FQNNGV. This CDR3 comprises 13 residues. Trimming stripped 8 bases from V and 6 bases from J, with 16 bases between.

The chain is built from TRBV15 and TRBJ1-1, with D possibly being TRBD1 (6 bases). The CDR3 consists of 14 residues. Trimming removed 3 bases from V and 4 bases from J, with 12 bases in between. Germline assignment: CDR1 LNHNV and CDR2 YYDKDF (reference sequence). This CDR3 is CATSRGGHITEAFF. For the CDR3, the DNA is TGTGCCACCAGCAGGGGGGGACACATCACTGAAGCTTTCTTT.

The chain links TRBV28 to TRBJ1-4; no clear D. V lost 8 bases and J 7 bases, leaving 11 bases between the germline ends. Germline CDR1 MDHEN, CDR2 SYDVKM. The CDR3 has 12 amino acids. The CDR3 region has the DNA TGTGCCAGCTGCTTAGGGAGTGAAAAACTGTTTTTT. Translating gives CASCLGSEKLFF.

The genes are TRBV23-1 and TRBJ2-7; 7 bases map to TRBD1. TRBV23-1 is treated as an ORF (open reading frame) with a function not yet certain. The CDR3 is 15 residues long. V was pared by 2 bases and J by 3 bases, with 7 bases of the junction left unmatched. CDR3 bases: TGCGCCAGCAGTCAAGATGGACAGGACCACTACGAGCAGTACTTC. Residues: CASSQDGQDHYEQYF.

The chain's CDR3 is CASGLVMGPAGTYEQYF. For the CDR3, the DNA is TGTGCTAGTGGTTTGGTTATGGGCCCGGCGGGGACCTACGAGCAGTACTTC. The J gene is TRBJ2-7, the V gene TRBV12-5; a weak D match, TRBD2 (6 bases). CDR3 size: 17 residues. Germline V gene sequence: CDR1 LGHNT, CDR2 FRNRAP. V lost 0 bases and J lost 2, with 17 bases in between.

This chain uses TRBV7-6 with TRBJ1-1; D is possibly TRBD1 (6 bases). In germline, CDR1 is SGHVS, CDR2 FNYEAQ. The V end lost 5 bases, the J end lost 5 bases, and 21 bases lay between the germline ends. The CDR3 extends over 16 amino acids. CDR3 amino acids: CASSPIPGGARTEAFF. The DNA of the CDR3 is TGTGCCAGCAGCCCCATCCCGGGGGGGGCAAGAACTGAAGCTTTCTTT.

This chain connects TRBV7-9 to TRBJ2-3; 8 nucleotides match TRBD2. The CDR3 totals 15 residues. Germline V gene sequence: CDR1 SEHNR, CDR2 FQNEAQ (reference sequence). V was clipped by 5 bases and J by 6 bases; unmatched bases: 10. The CDR3 region is CASSRDAGGWDTQYF. The CDR3 bases are TGTGCCAGCAGCCGAGATGCGGGGGGCTGGGATACGCAGTATTTT.

CDR3 in DNA: TGTGCCAGCAGTTTAGGGGCAGGCACTAACTATGGCTACACCTTC. Its translation is CASSLGAGTNYGYTF. This chain uses TRBV28 with TRBJ1-2; maybe TRBD1 (5 bases). The germline V gene encodes CDR1 MDHEN and CDR2 SYDVKM. V lost 2 bases and J lost 0, with 10 bases in between. The CDR3 is 15 residues long.

The V gene is TRBV9, the J gene TRBJ2-1; TRBD2 is a possible D gene (5 bases). V was clipped by 0 bases and J by 3 bases, with 7 bases between them. The CDR3 consists of 14 residues. Germline CDR1 is SGDLS and CDR2 is YYNGEE. The CDR3: CASSVDGNYNEQFF. CDR3 coding DNA: TGTGCCAGCAGCGTAGACGGGAACTACAATGAGCAGTTCTTC.

CDR3 loop: CASSGQAYGYTF. For the CDR3, the DNA is TGTGCCAGCTCAGGACAGGCTTATGGCTACACCTTC. The chain combines TRBV6-9 with TRBJ1-2; 7 bases fit TRBD1. Germline trimming cut 8 bases from V and 5 bases from J; bases unmatched to any gene: 5. The length of the CDR3 is 12 residues. Germline-derived CDR1 and CDR2 are MNHGY and SVAAGI.

V gene TRBV19 combines with J gene TRBJ1-1; the D is unclear. Per germline, CDR1 LNHDA and CDR2 SQIVND (reference sequence). This CDR3 is 11 amino acids long. Trimming removed 6 bases at V and 11 bases at J, with 13 bases between. CDR3 bases: TGTGCCAGTAGAACCCTTCTGGGGGCTTTCTTT. This codes for CASRTLLGAFF.

The chain links TRBV29-1 to TRBJ2-3, with D possibly being TRBD1 (5 bases). Germline V gene data show CDR1 as SQVTM and CDR2 as ANQGSEA. Trimming took off 7 bases at V and 4 bases at J, with 12 bases between the two ends. There are 12 residues in the CDR3. The CDR3 is CSELGLADTQYF. DNA of the CDR3: TGCAGCGAGTTGGGGCTTGCAGATACGCAGTATTTT.

The rearrangement joins TRBV15 to TRBJ2-1; tentatively, D is TRBD2 (6 bases). The length of the CDR3 is 14 residues. Between the trimmed V and J ends, which lost 8 bases and 5 bases, there was a span of 16 bases. Germline CDR1 and CDR2: LNHNV and YYDKDF (reference sequence). The CDR3 nucleotides read TGTGCCACCTGGAAGGGAGCGGGTCACAATGAGCAGTTCTTC. This encodes CATWKGAGHNEQFF. Based on the CDR3 plus reference TRBV15 and TRBJ2-1, the full variable domain is DAMVIQNPRYQVTQFGKPVTLSCSQTLNHNVMYWYQQKSSQAPKLLFHYYDKDFNNEADTPDNFQSRRPNTSFCFLDIRSPGLGDTAMYLCATWKGAGHNEQFFGPGTRLTVL.

This chain connects TRBV7-8 to TRBJ1-1; D is ambiguous. CDR3 length: 11 residues. V was clipped by 5 bases and J by 5 bases, with 6 bases between them. CDR1 and CDR2 from the germline V gene are SGHVS and FQNEAQ. Here the CDR3 DNA reads TGTGCCAGCAGCCCGGGGACTGAAGCTTTCTTT. Translated: CASSPGTEAFF.

The chain joins TRBV5-1 to TRBJ2-7, with a tentative D call TRBD2 (6 bases). Germline CDR1 and CDR2: SGHRS and YFSETQ. Trimming shortened V by 0 bases and J by 4 bases, and 20 bases separated the two germline ends. The CDR3 totals 17 residues. The CDR3 here is CASSLVLGRGYPYEQYF. The CDR3 coding sequence is TGCGCCAGCAGCTTGGTGCTGGGGCGGGGCTATCCTTACGAGCAGTACTTC.

The V call is TRBV5-1, the J call TRBJ1-2; D may be TRBD1 (6 bases). Germline lookup yields CDR1 SGHRS and CDR2 YFSETQ. There are 13 residues in the CDR3. V shed 4 bases and J shed 7 bases, with 14 bases lying between them. This CDR3 is CASSNQGSVGYTF. DNA of the CDR3: TGCGCCAGCAGCAACCAGGGGTCGGTTGGCTACACCTTC.

This clone was detected once. This chain joins TRBV19 and TRBJ1-6, with a tentative D call TRBD1 (6 bases). Germline V gene sequence: CDR1 LNHDA, CDR2 SQIVND (reference sequence). The V and J ends lost 9 bases and 7 bases respectively, with 13 bases between them. This CDR3 is 13 amino acids long. Here the CDR3 reads CASAGARNSPLHF. The CDR3 DNA is TGTGCCAGCGCAGGGGCCCGGAATTCACCCCTCCACTTT.

The chain recombines TRBV5-1 with TRBJ2-7; D ambiguous. Germline V lookup: CDR1 SGHRS, CDR2 YFSETQ. This CDR3 is 16 amino acids long. Trimming removed 3 bases from V and 0 bases from J, with 16 bases in between. The CDR3 here is CASSWAFGTTSYEQYF. CDR3 DNA: TGCGCCAGCAGCTGGGCCTTCGGAACGACCTCCTACGAGCAGTACTTC.

The chain recombines TRBV28 with TRBJ1-1, with a weak D call TRBD1 (6 bases). The CDR3 spans 14 residues. V was shortened by 5 bases and J by 4 bases, with 14 bases between the two germline ends. Germline loops: CDR1 MDHEN, CDR2 SYDVKM. This chain's CDR3 is CASSPNGGSTEAFF. For the CDR3, the DNA is TGTGCCAGCAGTCCCAACGGGGGCTCCACTGAAGCTTTCTTT.